The 2 T cell receptor beta chains reported below all come from one sample, sequenced in a study of T cells expressing NK-cell markers. TCRdb re-called the 5' RACE reads and gives one entry per CDR3 protein, without DNA. This table holds 16,000 or so distinct CDR3 sequences. Specimen: blood T cells: a sorted CD56 or NKG2C T cell subset, CD4+ or CD8+ T cells, or bulk PBMC T cells (not recorded which). Receptors were obtained from a man aged 18-75 years in good health.

This chain uses TRBV10-3 with TRBJ2-3; TCRdb gives TRBD2 as the D gene, but with no DNA this cannot be confirmed. Germline V gene sequence: CDR1 ENHRY, CDR2 SYGVKD. The CDR3 totals 16 residues. The CDR3 protein is CAISDSTSGVTDTQYF.

The chain combines TRBV12-3 or TRBV12-4 with TRBJ2-3. The CDR3 extends over 14 amino acids. The CDR3 here is CASSLGKFSDTQYF.